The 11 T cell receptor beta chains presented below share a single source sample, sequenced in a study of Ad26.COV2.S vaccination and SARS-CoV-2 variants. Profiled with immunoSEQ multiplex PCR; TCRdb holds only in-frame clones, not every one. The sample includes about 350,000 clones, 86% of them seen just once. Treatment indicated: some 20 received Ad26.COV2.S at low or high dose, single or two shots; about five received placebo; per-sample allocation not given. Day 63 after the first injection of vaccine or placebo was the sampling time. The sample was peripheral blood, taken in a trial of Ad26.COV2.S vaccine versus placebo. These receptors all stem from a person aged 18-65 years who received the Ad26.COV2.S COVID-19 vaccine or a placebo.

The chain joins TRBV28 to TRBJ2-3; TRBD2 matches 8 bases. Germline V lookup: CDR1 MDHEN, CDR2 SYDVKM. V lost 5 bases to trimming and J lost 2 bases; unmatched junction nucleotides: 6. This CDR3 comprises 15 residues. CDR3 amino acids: CASSLSGATTDTQYF. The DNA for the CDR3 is TGTGCCAGCAGTCTTAGCGGGGCGACCACAGATACGCAGTATTTT.

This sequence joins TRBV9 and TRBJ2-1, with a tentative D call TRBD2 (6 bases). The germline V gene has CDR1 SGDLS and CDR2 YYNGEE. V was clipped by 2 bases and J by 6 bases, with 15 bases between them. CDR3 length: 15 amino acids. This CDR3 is CASSVLGGRSNEQFF. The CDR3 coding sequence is TGTGCCAGCAGCGTGTTGGGGGGTCGGAGCAATGAGCAGTTCTTC.

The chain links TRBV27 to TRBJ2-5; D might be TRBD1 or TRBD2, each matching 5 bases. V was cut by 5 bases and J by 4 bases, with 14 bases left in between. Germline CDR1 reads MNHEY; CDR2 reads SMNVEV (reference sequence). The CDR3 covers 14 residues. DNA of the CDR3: TGTGCCAGCAGTGCCCGGGGCTCGAGAGAGACCCAGTACTTC. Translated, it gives CASSARGSRETQYF.

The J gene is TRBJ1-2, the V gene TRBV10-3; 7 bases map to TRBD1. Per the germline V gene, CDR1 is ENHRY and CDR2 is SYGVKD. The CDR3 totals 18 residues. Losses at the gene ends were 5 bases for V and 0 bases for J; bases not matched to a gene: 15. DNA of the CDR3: TGTGCCATCAGTTCAAGCGTAGGGGGCGGAAAAACTAACTATGGCTACACCTTC. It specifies CAISSSVGGGKTNYGYTF.

The chain's CDR3 is CASSSYRGGEYEQYF. As DNA, the CDR3 is TGCGCCAGCAGCTCATACAGGGGCGGTGAATACGAGCAGTACTTC. The gene calls are TRBV5-1 and TRBJ2-7; 7 positions match TRBD1. The V gene end was trimmed by 3 bases and the J gene end by 4 bases; junction bases not matched to a gene: 10. The CDR3 covers 15 residues. CDR1 and CDR2 from the germline V gene are SGHRS and YFSETQ.

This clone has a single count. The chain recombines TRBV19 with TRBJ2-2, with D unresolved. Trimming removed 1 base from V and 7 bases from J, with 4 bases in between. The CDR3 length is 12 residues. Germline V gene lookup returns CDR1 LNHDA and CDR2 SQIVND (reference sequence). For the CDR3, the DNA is TGTGCCAGTAGTATAGGGGTCGGGGAGCTGTTTTTT. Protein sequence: CASSIGVGELFF.

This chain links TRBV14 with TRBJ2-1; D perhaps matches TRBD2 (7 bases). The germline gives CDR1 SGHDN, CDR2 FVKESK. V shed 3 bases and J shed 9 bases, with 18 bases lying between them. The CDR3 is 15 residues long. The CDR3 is CASSHGSGGNSEQFF. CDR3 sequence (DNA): TGTGCCAGCAGCCACGGGTCGGGGGGCAATTCTGAGCAGTTCTTC.

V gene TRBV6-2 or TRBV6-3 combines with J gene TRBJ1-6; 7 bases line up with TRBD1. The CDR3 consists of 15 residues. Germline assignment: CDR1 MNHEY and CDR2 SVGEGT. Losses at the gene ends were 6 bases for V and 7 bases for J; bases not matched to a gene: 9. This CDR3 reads CASSPMGQHNSPLHF. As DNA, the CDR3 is TGTGCCAGCAGCCCGATGGGACAGCACAATTCACCCCTCCACTTT.

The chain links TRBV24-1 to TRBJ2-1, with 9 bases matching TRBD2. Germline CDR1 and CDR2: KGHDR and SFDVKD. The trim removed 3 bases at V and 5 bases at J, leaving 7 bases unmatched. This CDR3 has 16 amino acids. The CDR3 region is CATSDPTSGLDNEQFF. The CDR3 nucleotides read TGTGCCACCAGTGATCCGACTAGCGGTCTGGACAATGAGCAGTTCTTC.

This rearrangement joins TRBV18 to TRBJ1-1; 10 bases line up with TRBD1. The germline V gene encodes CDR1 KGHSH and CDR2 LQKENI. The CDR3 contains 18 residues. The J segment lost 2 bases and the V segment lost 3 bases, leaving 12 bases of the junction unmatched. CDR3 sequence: CASSPRGTGAPRNTEAFF. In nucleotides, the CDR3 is TGTGCCAGCTCACCGAGGGGGACAGGGGCGCCCCGTAACACTGAAGCTTTCTTT.

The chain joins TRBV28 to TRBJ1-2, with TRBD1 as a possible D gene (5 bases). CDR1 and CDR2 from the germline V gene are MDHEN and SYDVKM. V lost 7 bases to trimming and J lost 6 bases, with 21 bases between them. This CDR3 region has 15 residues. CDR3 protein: CASTPVGRVRNGYTF. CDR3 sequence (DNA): TGTGCCAGCACCCCGGTGGGCAGGGTAAGGAATGGCTACACCTTC.